This T cell receptor beta chain was sequenced for a study of T-cell memory formation after mild COVID-19. TCRdb re-analysed the 5' RACE reads in MiXCR, keeping a single row per CDR3 protein. The top ten hold around 5.1% of the sample, which has 90,000 to 120,000 distinct CDR3 sequences, 18% seen once. The sample holds a few counts of this clonotype. Specimen: PBMCs or a T cell subset sorted from them (not recorded which). This clonotype was obtained from a man aged 18 to 35 who had mild COVID-19 (a few samples of this study predate the infection). Cell type and time point are not known.

The CDR3 loop is CASRGANIQYF. The CDR3 DNA follows: TGTGCCAGCAGGGGCGCAAACATTCAGTACTTC. The V call is TRBV2, the J call TRBJ2-4; no clear D gene. The CDR3 length is 11 residues. The V gene's germline CDR1 is SNHLY and CDR2 FYNNEI. V was shortened by 6 bases and J by 6 bases, with 6 bases between the two germline ends.